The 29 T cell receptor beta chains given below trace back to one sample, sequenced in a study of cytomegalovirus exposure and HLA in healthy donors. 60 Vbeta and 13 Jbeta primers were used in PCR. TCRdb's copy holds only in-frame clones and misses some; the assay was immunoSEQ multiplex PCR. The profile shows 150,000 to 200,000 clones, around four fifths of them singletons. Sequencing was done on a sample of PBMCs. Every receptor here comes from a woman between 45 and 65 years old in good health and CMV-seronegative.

The CDR3 is CASTLLSSGNTIYF. In DNA, the CDR3 is TGTGCCAGTACCCTCCTCAGCTCTGGAAACACCATATATTTT. The chain is built from TRBV19 and TRBJ1-3; D gene unclear. Germline V gene data show CDR1 as LNHDA and CDR2 as SQIVND (reference sequence). Trimming cost V 7 bases and J 0 bases, with 10 bases left between them. The CDR3 is 14 residues long.

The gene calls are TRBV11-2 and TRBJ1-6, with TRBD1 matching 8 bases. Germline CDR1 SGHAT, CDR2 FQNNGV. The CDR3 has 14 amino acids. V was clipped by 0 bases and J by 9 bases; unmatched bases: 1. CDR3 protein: CASSLDQGASPLHF. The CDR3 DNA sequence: TGTGCCAGCAGCTTAGATCAGGGGGCTTCACCCCTCCACTTT.

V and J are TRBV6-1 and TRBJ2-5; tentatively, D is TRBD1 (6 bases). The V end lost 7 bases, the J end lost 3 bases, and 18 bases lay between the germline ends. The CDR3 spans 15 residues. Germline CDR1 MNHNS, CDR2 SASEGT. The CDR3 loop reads CASTGQLGFEETQYF. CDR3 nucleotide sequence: TGTGCCAGCACCGGACAGTTAGGATTTGAAGAGACCCAGTACTTC.

This chain's CDR3 is CASSLLQVNTEAFF. The CDR3 DNA reads TGTGCCAGCAGCTTGCTACAGGTGAACACTGAAGCTTTCTTT. This chain joins TRBV5-5 and TRBJ1-1, with a possible D match to TRBD1 (5 bases). The CDR3 spans 14 residues. The germline V gene has CDR1 SGHKS and CDR2 YYEKEE (reference sequence). V lost 1 base and J 0 bases, leaving 7 bases between the germline ends. The variable domain in full, completed from reference TRBV5-5 and TRBJ1-1, reads DAGVTQSPTHLIKTRGQQVTLRCSPISGHKSVSWYQQVLGQGPQFIFQYYEKEERGRGNFPDRFSARQFPNYSSELNVNALLLGDSALYLCASSLLQVNTEAFFGQGTRLTVV.

The CDR3 here is CASSLSWGHALYEQYF. The CDR3 region has the DNA TGTGCCAGCAGTTTATCATGGGGACACGCCTTATACGAGCAGTACTTC. J is TRBJ2-7 and V is TRBV27; tentative D call: TRBD1 (6 bases). V was clipped by 0 bases and J by 4 bases, with 16 bases between them. The CDR3 has 16 amino acids. Germline CDR1 reads MNHEY; CDR2 reads SMNVEV (reference sequence).

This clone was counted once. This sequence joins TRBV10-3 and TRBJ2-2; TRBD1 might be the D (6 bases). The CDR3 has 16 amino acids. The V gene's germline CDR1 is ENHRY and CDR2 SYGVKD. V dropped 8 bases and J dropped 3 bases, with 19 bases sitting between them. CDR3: CAIRWTEGSDTGELFF. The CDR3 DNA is TGTGCCATCCGGTGGACAGAGGGGTCGGACACCGGGGAGCTGTTTTTT.

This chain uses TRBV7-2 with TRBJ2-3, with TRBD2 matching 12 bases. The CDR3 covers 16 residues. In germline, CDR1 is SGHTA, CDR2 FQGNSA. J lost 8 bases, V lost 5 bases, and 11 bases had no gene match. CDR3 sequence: CASSLRLAGDVGTQYF. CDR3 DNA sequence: TGTGCCAGCAGCCTTCGACTAGCGGGGGATGTGGGTACGCAGTATTTT. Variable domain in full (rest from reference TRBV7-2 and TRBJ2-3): GAGVSQSPSNKVTEKGKDVELRCDPISGHTALYWYRQSLGQGLEFLIYFQGNSAPDKSGLPSDRFSAERTGGSVSTLTIQRTQQEDSAVYLCASSLRLAGDVGTQYFGPGTRLTVL.

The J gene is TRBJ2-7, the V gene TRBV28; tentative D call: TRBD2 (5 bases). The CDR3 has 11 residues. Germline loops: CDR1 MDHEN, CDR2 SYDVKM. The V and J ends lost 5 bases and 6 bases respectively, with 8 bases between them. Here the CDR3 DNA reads TGTGCCAGCAGTCCGGGGAGCGAGCAGTACTTC. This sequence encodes CASSPGSEQYF.

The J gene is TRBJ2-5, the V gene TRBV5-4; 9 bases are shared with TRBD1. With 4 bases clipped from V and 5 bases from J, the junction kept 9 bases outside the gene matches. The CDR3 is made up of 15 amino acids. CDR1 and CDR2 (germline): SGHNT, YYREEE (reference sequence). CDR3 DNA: TGTGCCAGCAGCCTGAACAGGGGGCGCCGGGAGACCCAGTACTTC. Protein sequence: CASSLNRGRRETQYF.

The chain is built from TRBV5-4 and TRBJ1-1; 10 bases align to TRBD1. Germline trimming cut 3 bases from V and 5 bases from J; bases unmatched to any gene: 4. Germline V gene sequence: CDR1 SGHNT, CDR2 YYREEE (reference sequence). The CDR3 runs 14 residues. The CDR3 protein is CASSSGQGKTEAFF. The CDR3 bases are TGTGCCAGCAGCTCGGGACAGGGGAAAACTGAAGCTTTCTTT.

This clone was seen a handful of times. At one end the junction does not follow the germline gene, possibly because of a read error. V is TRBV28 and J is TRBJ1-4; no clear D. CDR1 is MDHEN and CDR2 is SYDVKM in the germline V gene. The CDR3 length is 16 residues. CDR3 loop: CASSFLQTSTSEKLFF. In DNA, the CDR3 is TGTGCCAGCAGTTTTTTGCAGACCTCTACTAGTGAAAAACTGTTTTTT.

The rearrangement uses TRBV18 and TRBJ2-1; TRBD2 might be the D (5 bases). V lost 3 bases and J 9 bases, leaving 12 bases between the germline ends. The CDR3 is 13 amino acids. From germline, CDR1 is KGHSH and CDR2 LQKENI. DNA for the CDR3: TGTGCCAGCTCACCGAGTGGGGAGTCTGAGCAGTTCTTC. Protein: CASSPSGESEQFF.

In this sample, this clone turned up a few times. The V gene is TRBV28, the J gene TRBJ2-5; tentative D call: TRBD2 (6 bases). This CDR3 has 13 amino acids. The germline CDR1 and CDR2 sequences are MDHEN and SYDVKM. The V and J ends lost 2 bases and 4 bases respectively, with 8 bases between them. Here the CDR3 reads CASSLGGLETQYF. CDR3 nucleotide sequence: TGTGCCAGCAGTTTAGGGGGGTTAGAGACCCAGTACTTC.

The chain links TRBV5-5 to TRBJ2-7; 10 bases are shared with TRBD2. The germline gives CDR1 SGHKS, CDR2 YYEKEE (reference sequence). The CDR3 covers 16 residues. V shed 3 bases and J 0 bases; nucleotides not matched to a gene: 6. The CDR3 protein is CASSWYGLAVSYEQYF. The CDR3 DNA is TGTGCCAGCAGCTGGTACGGACTAGCGGTCTCCTACGAGCAGTACTTC.

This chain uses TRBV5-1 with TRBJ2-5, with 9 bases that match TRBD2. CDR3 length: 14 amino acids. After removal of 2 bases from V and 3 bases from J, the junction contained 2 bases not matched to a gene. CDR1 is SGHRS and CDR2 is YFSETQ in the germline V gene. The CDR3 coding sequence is TGCGCCAGCAGCTTTGTAGCGGGGGAAGAGACCCAGTACTTC. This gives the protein CASSFVAGEETQYF. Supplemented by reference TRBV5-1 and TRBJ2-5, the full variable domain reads KAGVTQTPRYLIKTRGQQVTLSCSPISGHRSVSWYQQTPGQGLQFLFEYFSETQRNKGNFPGRFSGRQFSNSRSEMNVSTLELGDSALYLCASSFVAGEETQYFGPGTRLLVL.

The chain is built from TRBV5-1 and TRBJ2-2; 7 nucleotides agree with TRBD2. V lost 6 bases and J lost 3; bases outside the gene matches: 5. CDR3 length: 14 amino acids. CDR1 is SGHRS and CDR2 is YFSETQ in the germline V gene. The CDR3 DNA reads TGCGCCAGCATCGACGGGGGGTACACCGGGGAGCTGTTTTTT. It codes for CASIDGGYTGELFF.

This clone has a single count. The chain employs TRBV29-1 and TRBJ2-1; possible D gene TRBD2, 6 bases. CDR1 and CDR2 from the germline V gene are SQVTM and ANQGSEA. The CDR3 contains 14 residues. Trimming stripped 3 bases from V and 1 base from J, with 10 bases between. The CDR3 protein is CSVEAGSSYNEQFF. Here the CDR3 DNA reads TGCAGCGTTGAGGCGGGGTCGTCCTACAATGAGCAGTTCTTC.

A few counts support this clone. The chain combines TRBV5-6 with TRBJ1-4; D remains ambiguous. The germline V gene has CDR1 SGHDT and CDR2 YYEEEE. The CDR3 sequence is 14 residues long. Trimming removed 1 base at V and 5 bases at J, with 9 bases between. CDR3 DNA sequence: TGTGCCAGCAGCTTGTACAGTCTCAATGAAAAACTGTTTTTT. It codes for CASSLYSLNEKLFF.

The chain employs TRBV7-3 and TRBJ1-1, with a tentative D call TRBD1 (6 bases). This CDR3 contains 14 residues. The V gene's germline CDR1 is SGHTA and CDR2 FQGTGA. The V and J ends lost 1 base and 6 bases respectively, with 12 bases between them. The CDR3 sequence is CASSLIGQSSEAFF. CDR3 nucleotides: TGTGCCAGCAGCTTAATTGGACAGTCGTCTGAAGCTTTCTTT.

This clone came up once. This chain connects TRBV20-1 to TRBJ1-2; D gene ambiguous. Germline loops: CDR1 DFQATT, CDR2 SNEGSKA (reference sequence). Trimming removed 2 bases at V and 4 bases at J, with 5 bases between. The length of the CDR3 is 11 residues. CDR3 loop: CSARQIYGYTF. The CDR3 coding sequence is TGCAGTGCTAGACAGATCTATGGCTACACCTTC.

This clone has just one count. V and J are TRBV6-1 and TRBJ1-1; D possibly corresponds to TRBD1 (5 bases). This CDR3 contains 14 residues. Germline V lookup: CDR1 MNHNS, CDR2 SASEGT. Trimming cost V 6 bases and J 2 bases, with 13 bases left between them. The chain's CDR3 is CASSKTVANTEAFF. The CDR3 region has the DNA TGTGCCAGCAGCAAGACAGTCGCAAACACTGAAGCTTTCTTT.

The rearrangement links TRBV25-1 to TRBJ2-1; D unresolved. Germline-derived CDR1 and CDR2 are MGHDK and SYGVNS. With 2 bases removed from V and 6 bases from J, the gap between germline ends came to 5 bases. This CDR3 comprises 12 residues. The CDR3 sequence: CASSERRNEQFF. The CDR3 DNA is TGTGCCAGCAGTGAACGTCGCAATGAGCAGTTCTTC.

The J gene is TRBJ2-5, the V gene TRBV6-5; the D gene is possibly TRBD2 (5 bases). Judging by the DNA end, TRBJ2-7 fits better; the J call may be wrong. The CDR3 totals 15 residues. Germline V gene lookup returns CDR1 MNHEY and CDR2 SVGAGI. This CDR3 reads CASSYSRGFAYEQYF. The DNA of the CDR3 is TGTGCCAGCAGTTACTCCCGGGGATTCGCCTACGAGCAGTACTTC.

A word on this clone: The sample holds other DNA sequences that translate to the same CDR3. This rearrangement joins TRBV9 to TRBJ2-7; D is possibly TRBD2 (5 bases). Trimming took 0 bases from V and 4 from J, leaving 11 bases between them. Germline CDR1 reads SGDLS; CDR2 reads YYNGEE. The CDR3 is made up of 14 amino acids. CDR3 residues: CASSVGRATYEQYF. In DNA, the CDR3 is TGTGCCAGCAGCGTAGGGCGGGCAACTTACGAGCAGTACTTC.

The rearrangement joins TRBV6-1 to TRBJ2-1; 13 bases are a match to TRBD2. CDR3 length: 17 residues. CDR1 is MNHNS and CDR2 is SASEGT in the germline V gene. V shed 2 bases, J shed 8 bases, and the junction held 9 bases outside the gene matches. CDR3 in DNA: TGTGCCAGCAGTGAAAGGGGACTAGCGGGATCGTTCGATGAGCAGTTCTTC. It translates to CASSERGLAGSFDEQFF.

CDR3 nucleotide sequence: TGTGCCAGCTCACTCCCGGGCAGGAGGGACGAAAAACTGTTTTTT. Protein sequence: CASSLPGRRDEKLFF. The chain recombines TRBV18 with TRBJ1-4; perhaps TRBD1 as D (5 bases). This CDR3 is 15 amino acids long. Trimming removed 4 bases from V and 8 bases from J, with 17 bases in between. Germline CDR1 is KGHSH and CDR2 is LQKENI.

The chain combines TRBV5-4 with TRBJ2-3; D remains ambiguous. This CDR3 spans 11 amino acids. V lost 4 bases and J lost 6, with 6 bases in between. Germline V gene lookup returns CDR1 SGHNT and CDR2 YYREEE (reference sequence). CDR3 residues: CASSGSDTQYF. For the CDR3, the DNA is TGTGCCAGCAGCGGCTCGGATACGCAGTATTTT.

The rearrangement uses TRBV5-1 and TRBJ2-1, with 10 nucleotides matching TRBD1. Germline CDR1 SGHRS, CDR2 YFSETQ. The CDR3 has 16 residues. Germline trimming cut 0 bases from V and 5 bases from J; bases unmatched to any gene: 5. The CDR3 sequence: CASSLGQGAGNNEQFF. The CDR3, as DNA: TGCGCCAGCAGCTTGGGACAGGGGGCAGGGAACAATGAGCAGTTCTTC.

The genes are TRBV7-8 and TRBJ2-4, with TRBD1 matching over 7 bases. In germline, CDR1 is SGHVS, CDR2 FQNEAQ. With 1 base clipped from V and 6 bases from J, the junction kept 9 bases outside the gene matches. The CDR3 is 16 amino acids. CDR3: CASSLESGTVLNIQYF. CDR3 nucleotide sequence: TGTGCCAGCAGCTTAGAGAGTGGGACAGTTCTAAACATTCAGTACTTC.